The present entry profiles one T cell receptor (beta chain) with its context. Its antigen remains unidentified. One entry per CDR3 protein, called by TCRdb with MiXCR from the 5' RACE reads. Here the sample spans hundreds of thousands of distinct CDR3 sequences, 26% being singletons. The CDR3 consists of 14 residues. Trimming cost V 1 base and J 10 bases, with 16 bases left between them. Looked up from germline, CDR1 is SEHNR and CDR2 is FQNEAQ (reference sequence). The sample belongs to a study of CD8 T cells in ankylosing spondylitis. Findings and caveats of the study: Made up of eight highly homologous variants, a TCR beta motif appeared characteristic of ankylosing spondylitis blood. Earlier reports found some motif variants in synovial fluid and blood in reactive arthritis. Relatively rare in peripheral blood, disease-linked clones were also CD8+. Matched ankylosing spondylitis synovial fluid reportedly contained a significantly enriched population of disease-linked clones.

The source material was blood, either unsorted or a sorted T cell fraction (not recorded which). The rearrangement joins TRBV7-9 to TRBJ1-1, with D perhaps TRBD1 (6 bases). This receptor was taken from a male donor with ankylosing spondylitis. The CDR3 nucleotides read TGTGCCAGCAGCTTAGAAGGTGGGGGGCAGTCAGCTTTCTTT. Encoded protein: CASSLEGGGQSAFF.